These T cell receptor beta chains were read from a single sample in a study of response to subunit inactivated influenza vaccine. TCRdb re-called the RT-PCR reads through MiXCR, storing one row per CDR3 protein. In the table there are about 190,000 distinct CDR3 sequences, about an eighth of which are singletons. The material was CD8+ T cells sorted from PBMCs, obtained less than 6 days after vaccination. The receptors originated from a man aged 50-60 years who received an inactivated influenza vaccine. Both conserved end residues are part of each CDR3. The D gene is left open where the match is weak. Clone size, where shown, is once, few, many, or a class for clones that have expanded.

TRBJ2-7 TRBV4-3 - - TGCGCCAGCAGCCAAGAAGGCCATACAAACTACGAGCAGTACTTC CASSQEGHTNYEQYF
TRBJ1-1 TRBV9 few - TGTGCCAGCAGCGCAACCTTGGGGTACGGGTCCAACACTGAAGCTTTCTTT CASSATLGYGSNTEAFF
TRBJ1-2 TRBV12-3/TRBV12-4 many - TGTGCCAGCAGTCCCGGCTTCTATGGCTACACCTTC CASSPGFYGYTF
TRBJ2-2 TRBV11-1 few TRBD1 TGTGCCAGCAGCCCTGAGCGGACAGGGTTTGTTCTCCACCGAACCGGGGAGCTGTTTTTT CASSPERTGFVLHRTGELFF
TRBJ1-1 TRBV14 few - TGTGCCAGCAGCCAAGGTTGGCCCGGGGGCACTGAAGCTTTCTTT CASSQGWPGGTEAFF
TRBJ2-7 TRBV14 many - TGTGCCAGCAGCCAAGTAGGCGGAGGGGAGCAGTACTTC CASSQVGGGEQYF
TRBJ1-2 TRBV11-2 - TRBD1 TGTGCCAGCAGCTTAGGGACAGGGGAATACTATGGCTACACCTTC CASSLGTGEYYGYTF
TRBJ2-3 TRBV14 - TRBD2 TGTGCCAGCAGCCAAGATAGCGGGAGGGGCACAGATACGCAGTATTTT CASSQDSGRGTDTQYF
TRBJ2-1 TRBV10-3 few TRBD2 TGTGCCATCAGTGTCGTGCGGGAGTTTTACAATGAGCAGTTCTTC CAISVVREFYNEQFF
TRBJ2-1 TRBV2 - TRBD2 TGTGCCAGCACCCCACCCCTAGCGGAACCTTACAATGAGCAGTTCTTC CASTPPLAEPYNEQFF
TRBJ2-3 TRBV29-1 many - TGCAGCGTTGAAGAACGGCTGGATCCTACAGATACGCAGTATTTT CSVEERLDPTDTQYF
TRBJ2-5 TRBV4-1 - TRBD1 TGCGCCAGCAGACATGGACAGGGTCAAGAGACCCAGTACTTC CASRHGQGQETQYF
TRBJ2-7 TRBV18 - - TGTGCCAGCTCCCCGACGGGGAAGAGCTCCTACGAGCAGTACTTC CASSPTGKSSYEQYF
TRBJ2-7 TRBV28 - TRBD1 TGTGCCAGCAGTTTAACGGGACAGGCCTACGAGCAGTACTTC CASSLTGQAYEQYF
TRBJ2-5 TRBV4-3 few - TGCGCCAGCAGCCAAGATGTGGGGCTAGAAGAGACCCAGTACTTC CASSQDVGLEETQYF
TRBJ2-1 TRBV6-2/TRBV6-3 - - TGTGCCAGCAGGTCCCTTAATGAGCAGTTCTTC CASRSLNEQFF
TRBJ2-7 TRBV29-1 once - TGCAGCGTTGGCGGGGACAGCTGGCGGGACATCAACGAGCAGTACTTC CSVGGDSWRDINEQYF
TRBJ2-7 TRBV20-1 many TRBD1 TGCAGTGCTGAAAGACAGGGGGCTTCTTACGAGCAGTACTTC CSAERQGASYEQYF
TRBJ2-7 TRBV5-6 - TRBD1 TGTGCCAGCAGCTTAGGGACAGTTACCTACGAGCAGTACTTC CASSLGTVTYEQYF
TRBJ2-7 TRBV4-1 - TRBD2 TGCGCCAGCAGCCCGGGGGGCGGGGGGTCCTACGAGCAGTACTTC CASSPGGGGSYEQYF
TRBJ2-1 TRBV7-9 few - TGTGCCAGCAGGTCGCCTGGGGGAAATAATGAGCAGTTCTTC CASRSPGGNNEQFF
TRBJ1-2 TRBV12-3/TRBV12-4 - - TGTGCCAGCAGCCCGTCACACGACCCGGGTGGCTACACCTTC CASSPSHDPGGYTF
TRBJ2-3 TRBV20-1 - TRBD2 TGCAGTGCCCGGACTAGCGGGGGGTTCCCCTTCCCCACAGATACGCAGTATTTT CSARTSGGFPFPTDTQYF
TRBJ2-7 TRBV4-2 - TRBD2 TGTGCCAGCAGCCAAGATGTACTAGCGGGCTACGAGCAGTACTTC CASSQDVLAGYEQYF
TRBJ2-4 TRBV5-1 many - TGCGCCAGCATGGACAAAAACATTCAGTACTTC CASMDKNIQYF
TRBJ2-5 TRBV7-8 - TRBD2 TGTGCCAGCAGCTTAGGCCGGGGAGGGGTTGGGGAGACCCAGTACTTC CASSLGRGGVGETQYF